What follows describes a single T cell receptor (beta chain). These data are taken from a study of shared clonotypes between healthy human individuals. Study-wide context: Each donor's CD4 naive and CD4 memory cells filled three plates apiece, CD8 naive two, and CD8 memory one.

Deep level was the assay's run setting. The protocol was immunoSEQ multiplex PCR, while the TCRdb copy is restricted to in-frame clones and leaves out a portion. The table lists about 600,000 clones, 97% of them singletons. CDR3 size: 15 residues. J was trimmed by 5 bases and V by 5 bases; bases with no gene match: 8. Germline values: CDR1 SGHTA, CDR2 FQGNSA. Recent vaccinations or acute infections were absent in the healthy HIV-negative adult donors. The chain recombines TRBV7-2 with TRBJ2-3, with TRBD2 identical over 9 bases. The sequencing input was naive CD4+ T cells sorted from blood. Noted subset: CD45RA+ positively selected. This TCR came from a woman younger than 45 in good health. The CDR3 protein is CASSTLAGVGDTQYF. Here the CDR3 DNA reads TGTGCCAGCAGCACCTTAGCGGGAGTTGGAGATACGCAGTATTTT.